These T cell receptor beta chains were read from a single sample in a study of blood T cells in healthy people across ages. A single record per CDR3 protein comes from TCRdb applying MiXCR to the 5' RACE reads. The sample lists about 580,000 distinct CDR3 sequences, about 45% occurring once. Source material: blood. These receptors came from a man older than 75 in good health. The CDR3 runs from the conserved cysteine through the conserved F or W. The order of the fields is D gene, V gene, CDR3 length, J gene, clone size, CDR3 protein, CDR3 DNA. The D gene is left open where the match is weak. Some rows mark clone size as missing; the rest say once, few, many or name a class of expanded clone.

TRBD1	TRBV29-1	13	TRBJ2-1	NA	CSVDGDSHNEQFF	TGCAGCGTTGATGGGGACAGCCACAATGAGCAGTTCTTC
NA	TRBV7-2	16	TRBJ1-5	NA	CASSQTALRGNQPQHF	TGTGCCAGCAGCCAGACAGCCCTTAGAGGCAATCAGCCCCAGCATTTT
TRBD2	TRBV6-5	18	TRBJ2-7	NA	CASSYSILAAGGRSEQYF	TGTGCCAGCAGTTACTCGATATTGGCGGCGGGAGGGAGGAGCGAGCAGTACTTC
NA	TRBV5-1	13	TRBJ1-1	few	CASTAGVNTEAFF	TGCGCCAGCACCGCGGGAGTGAACACTGAAGCTTTCTTT
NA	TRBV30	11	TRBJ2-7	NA	CAWRSVYEQYF	TGTGCCTGGAGGTCCGTTTACGAGCAGTACTTC
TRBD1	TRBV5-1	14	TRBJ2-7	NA	CASSGGQGEFEQYF	TGCGCCAGCAGCGGGGGACAGGGAGAATTCGAGCAGTACTTC
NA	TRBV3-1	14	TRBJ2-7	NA	CVSSQDLVVYEQYF	TGTGTCAGCAGCCAAGATTTGGTAGTCTACGAGCAGTACTTC
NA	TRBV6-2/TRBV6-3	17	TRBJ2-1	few	CASSYAGSARSYNEQFF	TGTGCCAGCAGTTACGCTGGTAGCGCCCGCTCCTACAATGAGCAGTTCTTC
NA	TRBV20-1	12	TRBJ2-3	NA	CSASVSTDTQYF	TGCAGTGCTAGCGTCAGCACAGATACGCAGTATTTT
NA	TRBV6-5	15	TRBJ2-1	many	CASRLTGASYNEQFF	TGTGCCAGCAGATTGACAGGCGCCTCTTACAATGAGCAGTTCTTC
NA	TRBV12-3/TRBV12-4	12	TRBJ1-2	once	CVSSWGSYGYTF	TGTGTCAGCAGTTGGGGGAGCTATGGCTACACCTTC
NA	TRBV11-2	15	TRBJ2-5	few	CASSEGSGWGETQYF	TGTGCCAGCAGCGAAGGGTCAGGGTGGGGTGAGACCCAGTACTTC
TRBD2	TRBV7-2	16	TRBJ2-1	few	CASSTGLAGVDNEQFF	TGTGCCAGCAGCACGGGACTAGCGGGAGTGGACAATGAGCAGTTCTTC
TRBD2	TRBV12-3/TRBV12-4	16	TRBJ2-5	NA	CASSPFLTSGRGSPYF	TGTGCCAGCAGTCCATTCCTGACTAGCGGGAGAGGTTCCCCGTACTTC
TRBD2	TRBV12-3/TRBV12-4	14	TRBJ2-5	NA	CASSLSLAGVEQYF	TGTGCCAGCAGTTTATCTCTAGCGGGGGTTGAGCAGTACTTC
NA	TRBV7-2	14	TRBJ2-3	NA	CASSSQGSTDTQYF	TGTGCCAGCAGCTCTCAGGGATCGACAGATACGCAGTATTTT
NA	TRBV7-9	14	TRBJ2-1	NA	CASSFEGGGSEQFF	TGTGCCAGCAGCTTCGAAGGGGGTGGTAGTGAGCAGTTCTTC
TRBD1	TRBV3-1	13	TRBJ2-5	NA	CASSPRTGETQYF	TGTGCCAGCAGCCCCAGGACAGGAGAGACCCAGTACTTC
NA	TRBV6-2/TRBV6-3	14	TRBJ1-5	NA	CASSKGGRGQPQHF	TGTGCCAGCAGTAAAGGGGGACGCGGACAGCCCCAGCATTTT
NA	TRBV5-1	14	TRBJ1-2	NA	CASSFDTTNYGYTF	TGCGCCAGCAGCTTCGACACTACTAACTATGGCTACACCTTC
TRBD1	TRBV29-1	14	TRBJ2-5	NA	CSVGGGQGQETQYF	TGCAGCGTTGGAGGGGGACAGGGGCAAGAGACCCAGTACTTC
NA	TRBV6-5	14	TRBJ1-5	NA	CASSGVSAGQPQHF	TGTGCCAGCAGTGGCGTTTCAGCGGGTCAGCCCCAGCATTTT
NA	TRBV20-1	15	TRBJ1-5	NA	CSATRDTGENQPQHF	TGCAGTGCTACCCGGGACACCGGGGAGAATCAGCCCCAGCATTTT
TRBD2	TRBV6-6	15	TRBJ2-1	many	CASSLTSVFYNEQFF	TGTGCCAGCAGCCTGACTAGCGTATTTTACAATGAGCAGTTCTTC
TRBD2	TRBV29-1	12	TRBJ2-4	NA	CSVDSGNNIQYF	TGCAGCGTTGATAGCGGGAATAACATTCAGTACTTC
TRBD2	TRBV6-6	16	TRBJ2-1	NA	CASSLYSGSTCNEQFF	TGTGCCAGCAGCTTGTATAGCGGGAGTACCTGCAATGAGCAGTTCTTC
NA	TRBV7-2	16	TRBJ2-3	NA	CASSLAGRHSTDTQYF	TGTGCCAGCAGCTTAGCCGGCAGACATAGCACAGATACGCAGTATTTT
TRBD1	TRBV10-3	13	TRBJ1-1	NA	CASRGQANTEAFF	TGTGCCAGCCGAGGACAGGCGAACACTGAAGCTTTCTTT
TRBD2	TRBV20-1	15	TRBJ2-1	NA	CSAAVRSGGYNEQFF	TGCAGTGCTGCAGTGCGGAGCGGGGGATACAATGAGCAGTTCTTC
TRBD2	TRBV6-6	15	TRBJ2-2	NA	CASRDSGKNTGELFF	TGTGCCAGCCGAGATAGCGGGAAGAACACCGGGGAGCTGTTTTTT
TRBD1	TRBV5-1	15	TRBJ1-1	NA	CASSLGGQGSTEAFF	TGCGCCAGCAGCTTGGGGGGACAGGGAAGCACTGAAGCTTTCTTT
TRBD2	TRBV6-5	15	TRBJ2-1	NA	CASSYSQRGDNEQFF	TGTGCCAGCAGTTACTCGCAGCGGGGGGACAATGAGCAGTTCTTC
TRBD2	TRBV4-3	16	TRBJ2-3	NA	CASSQVSGGSTDTQYF	TGCGCCAGCAGCCAAGTTAGCGGGGGAAGCACAGATACGCAGTATTTT
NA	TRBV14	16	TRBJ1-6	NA	CASSPPAGANNSPLHF	TGTGCCAGCAGCCCACCCGCGGGGGCCAATAATTCACCCCTCCACTTT
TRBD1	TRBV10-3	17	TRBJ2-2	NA	CAITKGGGQGATGELFF	TGTGCCATCACCAAAGGTGGGGGACAGGGGGCCACCGGGGAGCTGTTTTTT
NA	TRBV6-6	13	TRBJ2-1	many	CASSYGGRDEQFF	TGTGCCAGCAGTTACGGGGGTAGGGATGAGCAGTTCTTC
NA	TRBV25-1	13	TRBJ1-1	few	CASSIDMNTEAFF	TGTGCCAGCAGTATAGACATGAACACTGAAGCTTTCTTT